Presented here are 13 T cell receptor beta chains from one specimen sequenced in a study of CD8 T cells in ankylosing spondylitis. TCRdb re-called the 5' RACE reads with MiXCR, one entry per CDR3 protein. Here the sample spans about 240,000 distinct CDR3 sequences, roughly a tenth being singletons. The sequenced sample consisted of blood, either unsorted or a sorted T cell fraction (not recorded which). The source of these receptors is a male donor with ankylosing spondylitis or in good health (not recorded which).

This clonotype was picked up many times. V and J are TRBV5-1 and TRBJ2-5, with D unclear. The CDR3 consists of 14 residues. Germline assignment: CDR1 SGHRS and CDR2 YFSETQ. Trimming took off 0 bases at V and 1 base at J, with 7 bases between the two ends. The CDR3 region has the DNA TGCGCCAGCAGCTTGGATCCGTTCCAAGAGACCCAGTACTTC. This codes for CASSLDPFQETQYF.

The J gene is TRBJ2-7, the V gene TRBV12-1; the D segment call TRBD1 is taken from the table without a DNA check. TRBV12-1 counts as a pseudogene. The CDR3 runs 15 residues. CDR3 protein: CASTPWTFKDYEQYF. The DNA of the CDR3 is TGTGCCAGCACCCCTTGGACCTTTAAAGACTACGAGCAGTACTTC.

Notes on this clonotype: A much larger clone differs by one base, so this may be a read error. The genes are TRBV7-9 and TRBJ2-5; tentatively, D is TRBD2 (5 bases). The length of the CDR3 is 12 residues. The germline V gene encodes CDR1 SEHNR and CDR2 FQNEAQ (reference sequence). CDR3 nucleotides: TGTACCAGCAGCTGGGCGGGAGAGACCCAGTACTTC. Its protein is CTSSWAGETQYF.

This clonotype was seen at least ten times. The V call is TRBV5-1, the J call TRBJ1-2; maybe TRBD1 (5 bases). Germline CDR1 SGHRS, CDR2 YFSETQ. With 0 bases removed from V and 6 bases from J, the gap between germline ends came to 6 bases. There are 12 residues in the CDR3. DNA of the CDR3: TGCGCCAGCAGCTTGGAGGGGAATGGCTACACCTTC. Translated, it gives CASSLEGNGYTF.

In this sample, this clonotype turned up a few times. The DNA for the CDR3 is TGTGCCAGCAGCTTAGCGCGGGGACAGGGTTTCGAGCAGTACTTC. The encoded protein is CASSLARGQGFEQYF. The rearrangement joins TRBV7-2 to TRBJ2-7; 9 bases fit TRBD1. V lost 0 bases and J lost 6; bases outside the gene matches: 6. Germline V CDR1 and CDR2: SGHTA, FQGNSA. The length of the CDR3 is 15 residues.

This clonotype was seen many times. The gene calls are TRBV3-1 and TRBJ1-4, with TRBD1 as a possible D gene (6 bases). This CDR3 has 14 residues. The germline V gene encodes CDR1 LGHDT and CDR2 YNNKEL (reference sequence). Trimming left V 2 bases short and J 7 bases short, with 11 bases between. This CDR3 reads CASSQQGSGEKLFF. DNA for the CDR3: TGTGCCAGCAGCCAACAGGGGAGCGGTGAAAAACTGTTTTTT.

This clonotype has a count of ten or more. The chain is built from TRBV30 and TRBJ1-4; 9 bases are a match to TRBD1. Germline V gives CDR1 GTSNPN, CDR2 SVGIG (reference sequence). CDR3 length: 13 residues. V gave up 5 bases and J gave up 7 bases; unmatched junction bases: 5. Here the CDR3 DNA reads TGTGCCTGGGCGGGACAGGGCGGTGAAAAACTGTTTTTT. Its protein product is CAWAGQGGEKLFF. Full variable domain (remainder filled in from reference TRBV30 and TRBJ1-4): SQTIHQWPATLVQPVGSPLSLECTVEGTSNPNLYWYRQAAGRGLQLLFYSVGIGQISSEVPQNLSASRPQDRQFILSSKKLLLSDSGFYLCAWAGQGGEKLFFGSGTQLSVL.

This clonotype came up many times. This chain connects TRBV5-1 to TRBJ2-1, with 7 bases that match TRBD2. Germline lookup yields CDR1 SGHRS and CDR2 YFSETQ. V was pared by 0 bases and J by 1 base, with 4 bases of the junction left unmatched. CDR3 length: 16 residues. CDR3 sequence (DNA): TGCGCCAGCAGCTTGGAGGCTAGCGGATCCTACAATGAGCAGTTCTTC. Translating it yields CASSLEASGSYNEQFF. Using reference TRBV5-1 and TRBJ2-1 for the parts outside the CDR3, the full variable domain is KAGVTQTPRYLIKTRGQQVTLSCSPISGHRSVSWYQQTPGQGLQFLFEYFSETQRNKGNFPGRFSGRQFSNSRSEMNVSTLELGDSALYLCASSLEASGSYNEQFFGPGTRLTVL.

This clonotype has a handful of counts. The chain uses TRBV4-2 and TRBJ1-1; 7 bases align to TRBD1. CDR3 length equals 16 residues. The junction had 16 bases not matched to a gene; V was cut back by 6 bases and J by 6 bases. Per the germline V gene, CDR1 is LGHNA and CDR2 is YNFKEQ. The CDR3 protein is CASRGEGGEGAAEAFF. In nucleotides, the CDR3 is TGTGCCAGCAGGGGAGAGGGAGGGGAGGGGGCCGCTGAAGCTTTCTTT.

In this sample, this clonotype turned up many times. The chain combines TRBV5-6 with TRBJ2-3; D unresolved. This CDR3 is 16 amino acids long. In germline, CDR1 is SGHDT, CDR2 YYEEEE. With 4 bases removed from V and 1 base from J, the gap between germline ends came to 16 bases. The CDR3 loop is CASSPLTRRGTDTQYF. DNA of the CDR3: TGTGCCAGCAGCCCGTTGACAAGGAGAGGCACAGATACGCAGTATTTT. The variable domain in full, with the rest retrieved from reference TRBV5-6 and TRBJ2-3, is DAGVTQSPTHLIKTRGQQVTLRCSPKSGHDTVSWYQQALGQGPQFIFQYYEEEERQRGNFPDRFSGHQFPNYSSELNVNALLLGDSALYLCASSPLTRRGTDTQYFGPGTRLTVL.

This clonotype occurred many times. The rearrangement uses TRBV25-1 and TRBJ2-7; 8 positions agree with TRBD1. Per germline, CDR1 MGHDK and CDR2 SYGVNS. CDR3 length: 14 amino acids. The trim removed 3 bases at V and 5 bases at J, leaving 6 bases unmatched. DNA for the CDR3: TGTGCCAGCAGTGAGTTCGGACAGGGAGACGAGCAGTACTTC. It translates to CASSEFGQGDEQYF.

This clonotype was observed many times. The chain recombines TRBV2 with TRBJ1-6; D not certain. The CDR3 loop spans 14 amino acids. V was shortened by 6 bases and J by 5 bases, with 11 bases between the two germline ends. Germline V gives CDR1 SNHLY, CDR2 FYNNEI. CDR3 region: CASSEDGNNSPLHF. CDR3 in DNA: TGTGCCAGCAGCGAGGACGGAAATAATTCACCCCTCCACTTT.

This clonotype was observed at least ten times. This chain uses TRBV20-1 with TRBJ2-1; possible D gene TRBD1, 6 bases. The V gene's germline CDR1 is DFQATT and CDR2 SNEGSKA (reference sequence). The CDR3 is made up of 10 amino acids. With 4 bases removed from V and 12 bases from J, the gap between germline ends came to 10 bases. CDR3 sequence: CSAKDSRQFF. The CDR3, as DNA: TGCAGTGCTAAGGACAGCAGGCAGTTCTTC.